These 5 T cell receptor beta chains were all obtained from the same sample, sequenced in a study of spatial heterogeneity in lung cancer. Whole-study findings and limits: Mutation tallies in tumors tracked expanded intratumoral alpha and beta TCR counts.

No antigen has been assigned to these receptors. Sample time point: sample taken at primary tumor resection. TCRdb re-analysed the 5' RACE reads in MiXCR, keeping a single row per CDR3 protein. The table includes some 7,400 distinct CDR3 sequences, roughly 7% detected once. The sequencing here drew on lung tumor tissue, taken at surgery. These receptors were collected from a female donor with early-stage non-small cell lung cancer.

This clonotype was counted ten times or more. Because the library targeted alpha chains, this beta chain is an off-target read whose size means little. This chain connects TRBV2 to TRBJ2-1; D may be TRBD2 (6 bases). The CDR3 covers 17 residues. The germline V gene encodes CDR1 SNHLY and CDR2 FYNNEI. Trimming pared 0 bases from V and 6 bases from J, leaving 18 bases between. CDR3 sequence (DNA): TGTGCCAGCAGTGAAGCTCGTTGGGACTCCCGGGCCAATGAGCAGTTCTTC. Its translation is CASSEARWDSRANEQFF.

Within the sample, this clonotype is medium-sized. Within a library made for alpha chains, this beta chain is off target, and its count is uninformative. The rearrangement links TRBV29-1 to TRBJ1-2; D remains ambiguous. The CDR3 extends over 11 amino acids. Looked up from germline, CDR1 is SQVTM and CDR2 is ANQGSEA. V lost 1 base and J lost 2, with 2 bases in between. This CDR3 reads CSVEVNYGYTF. In DNA, the CDR3 is TGCAGCGTTGAAGTAAACTATGGCTACACCTTC.

Comment on this clonotype: This beta chain lies outside the target of a library built for alpha chains; its clone size means little. The V gene is TRBV7-9, the J gene TRBJ2-7; a weak D match, TRBD1 (6 bases). This CDR3 has 12 amino acids. Trimming took off 8 bases at V and 2 bases at J, with 10 bases between the two ends. Germline loops: CDR1 SEHNR, CDR2 FQNEAQ (reference sequence). The CDR3 bases are TGTGCCAGCGGGGACAACACCTACGAGCAGTACTTC. It is translated as CASGDNTYEQYF.

This clonotype is categorized as medium-sized. This beta chain is a stray sequence in a library constructed for alpha chains; its clone size is not meaningful. The chain carries TRBV2 and TRBJ2-4; D might be TRBD1 or TRBD2, each matching 5 bases. Germline values: CDR1 SNHLY, CDR2 FYNNEI. The CDR3 is made up of 17 amino acids. V was clipped by 1 base and J by 1 base, with 14 bases between them. The CDR3 DNA reads TGTGCCAGCAGTGAAGGAGGGGCAGGTTTGGCCAAAAACATTCAGTACTTC. This encodes CASSEGGAGLAKNIQYF. Supplemented by reference TRBV2 and TRBJ2-4, the full variable domain reads EPEVTQTPSHQVTQMGQEVILRCVPISNHLYFYWYRQILGQKVEFLVSFYNNEISEKSEIFDDQFSVERPDGSNFTLKIRSTKLEDSAMYFCASSEGGAGLAKNIQYFGAGTRLSVL.

This clonotype was seen only a few times. The library was built for alpha chains, so this beta chain is an off-target read and its size means little. The chain recombines TRBV14 with TRBJ2-7, with 12 positions matching TRBD2. From germline, CDR1 is SGHDN and CDR2 FVKESK. The CDR3 has 15 amino acids. Trimming removed 1 base from V and 4 bases from J; junction bases left unmatched: 2. The DNA of the CDR3 is TGTGCCAGCAGCCAAGGACTAGCGGGAGTGTACGAGCAGTACTTC. Residues: CASSQGLAGVYEQYF.